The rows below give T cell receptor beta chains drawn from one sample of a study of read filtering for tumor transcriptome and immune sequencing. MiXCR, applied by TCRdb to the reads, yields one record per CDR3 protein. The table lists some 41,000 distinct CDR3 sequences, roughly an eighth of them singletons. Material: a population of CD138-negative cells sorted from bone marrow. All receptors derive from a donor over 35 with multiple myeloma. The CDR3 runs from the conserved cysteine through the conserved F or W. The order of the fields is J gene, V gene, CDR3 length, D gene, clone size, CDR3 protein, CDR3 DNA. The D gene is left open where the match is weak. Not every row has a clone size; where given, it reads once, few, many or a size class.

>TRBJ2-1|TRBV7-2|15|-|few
CASSLAAGREETQFF
TGTGCCAGCAGCTTAGCGGCAGGGAGAGAAGAGACCCAGTTCTTC
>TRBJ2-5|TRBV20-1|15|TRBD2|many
CSARDAGADQETQYF
TGCAGTGCTAGAGATGCGGGAGCGGACCAAGAGACCCAGTACTTC
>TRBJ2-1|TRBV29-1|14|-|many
CSVLGGPAVDEQFF
TGCAGCGTCCTCGGAGGGCCGGCGGTTGATGAGCAGTTCTTC
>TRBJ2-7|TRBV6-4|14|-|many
CASSRTDISYEQYF
TGTGCCAGCAGTAGGACAGATATTTCCTACGAGCAGTACTTC
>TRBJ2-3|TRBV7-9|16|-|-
CASSVQRVMSTDTQYF
TGTGCCAGCAGCGTCCAACGGGTGATGAGCACAGATACGCAGTATTTT
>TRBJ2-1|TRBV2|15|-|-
CASSDWLAGYNEQFF
TGTGCCAGCAGTGATTGGCTAGCAGGGTACAATGAGCAGTTCTTC
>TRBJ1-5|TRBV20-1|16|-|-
CSARGRPGYSNQPQHF
TGCAGTGCTAGAGGTAGACCGGGGTATAGCAATCAGCCCCAGCATTTT
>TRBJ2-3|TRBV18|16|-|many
CASSPSRAQVTDTQYF
TGTGCCAGCTCACCCTCGAGGGCGCAGGTTACAGATACGCAGTATTTT
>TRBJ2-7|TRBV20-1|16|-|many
CSAPKARAERYHEQYF
TGCAGTGCTCCTAAGGCCCGGGCAGAAAGGTACCACGAGCAGTACTTC
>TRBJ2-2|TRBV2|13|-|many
CASSSRHDGELFF
TGTGCCAGCAGTTCCAGACATGACGGGGAGCTGTTTTTT
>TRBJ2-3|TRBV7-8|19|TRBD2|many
CASSLVFGLAGVGTDTQYF
TGTGCCAGCAGCTTAGTCTTTGGACTAGCGGGAGTTGGCACAGATACGCAGTATTTT
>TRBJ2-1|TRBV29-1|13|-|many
CSVDLGGFNEQFF
TGCAGCGTTGATCTTGGAGGGTTCAATGAGCAGTTCTTC
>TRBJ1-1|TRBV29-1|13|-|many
CSVFGTEKTEAFF
TGCAGCGTCTTTGGGACGGAGAAAACTGAAGCTTTCTTT
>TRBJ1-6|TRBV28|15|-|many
CASSLRGWLNSPLHF
TGTGCCAGCAGTTTGCGGGGCTGGTTAAATTCACCCCTCCACTTT
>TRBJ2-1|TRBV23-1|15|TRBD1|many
CAILHRGASMYEQFF
TGCGCCATCTTACACAGGGGAGCTAGCATGTATGAGCAGTTCTTC
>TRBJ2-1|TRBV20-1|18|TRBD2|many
CSATTMTGGPLSYNEQFF
TGCAGTGCTACCACTATGACGGGAGGTCCCCTCTCCTACAATGAGCAGTTCTTC
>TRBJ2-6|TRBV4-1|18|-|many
CASSPRVKLDSGANVLTF
TGCGCCAGCAGCCCCAGGGTCAAACTCGACTCTGGGGCCAACGTCCTGACTTTC
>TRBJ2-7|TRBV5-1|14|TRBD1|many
CASSFRTGGYEQYF
TGCGCCAGCAGCTTCAGGACAGGGGGCTACGAGCAGTACTTC
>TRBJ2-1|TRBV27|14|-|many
CASSLYMGYNEQFF
TGTGCCAGCAGTTTATATATGGGGTACAATGAGCAGTTCTTC
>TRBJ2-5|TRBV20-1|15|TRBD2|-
CSARDPSGDPETQYF
TGCAGTGCTAGAGATCCAAGCGGGGATCCGGAGACCCAGTACTTC
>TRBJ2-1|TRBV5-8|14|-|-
CASSLDPSYDEQFF
TGTGCAAGCAGCTTGGACCCGTCGTACGATGAGCAGTTCTTC
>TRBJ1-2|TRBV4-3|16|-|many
CASRPTRTATFYGYTF
TGCGCCAGCAGACCCACGCGGACAGCTACTTTCTATGGCTACACCTTC
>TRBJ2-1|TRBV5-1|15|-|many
CASSLVGVGHNEQFF
TGCGCCAGCAGCTTGGTTGGGGTAGGCCACAATGAGCAGTTCTTC
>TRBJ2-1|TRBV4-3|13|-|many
CASSRGTFYEQFF
TGCGCCAGCAGCCGCGGGACTTTCTATGAGCAGTTCTTC
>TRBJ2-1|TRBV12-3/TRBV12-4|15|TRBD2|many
CASSPSLAGGNEQFF
TGTGCCAGCAGTCCGAGCCTAGCGGGTGGCAATGAGCAGTTCTTC
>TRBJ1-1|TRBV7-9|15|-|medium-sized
CASSLAMGGYTEAFF
TGTGCCAGCAGCTTAGCGATGGGGGGCTACACTGAAGCTTTCTTT